These 30 T cell receptor beta chains share one sample of origin, sequenced in a study of T cell repertoires in cytomegalovirus infection. One entry per CDR3 protein, called by TCRdb with MiXCR from the reads. The sample includes approximately 500,000 distinct CDR3 sequences, more than 15% of them seen just once. The source material was CD8+ T cells from PBMCs. The receptors derive from a human donor in good health (CMV status not recorded). Some clones in this sample may be carry-over from other donors' samples.

The table lists this clonotype with many counts. This chain's CDR3 is CASSLESAGESYNEQFF. The CDR3 bases are TGTGCCAGCAGCTTAGAGTCAGCGGGAGAATCCTACAATGAGCAGTTCTTC. This chain connects TRBV7-9 to TRBJ2-1; the match to TRBD2 covers 8 bases. The CDR3 sequence is 17 residues long. Germline V gene lookup returns CDR1 SEHNR and CDR2 FQNEAQ (reference sequence). V dropped 1 base and J dropped 1; count of bases not matched to a gene: 6.

This clonotype was counted at least ten times. V usage is TRBV7-2 and J usage is TRBJ1-5, with TRBD1 identical over 9 bases. This CDR3 is built from 18 residues. CDR1 is SGHTA, CDR2 FQGNSA, per germline. The V gene end was trimmed by 3 bases and the J gene end by 4 bases; junction bases not matched to a gene: 13. The CDR3 nucleotides read TGTGCCAGCAGCTTTTCCACGGGATGGACAGGGGCAAATCAGCCCCAGCATTTT. It translates to CASSFSTGWTGANQPQHF.

In nucleotides, the CDR3 is TGTGCCAGCACTTACAGGGGCGACGGGGAGCTGTTTTTT. As protein: CASTYRGDGELFF. The genes are TRBV27 and TRBJ2-2, with 7 bases that match TRBD1. V was clipped by 7 bases and J by 7 bases; unmatched bases: 6. Germline lookup yields CDR1 MNHEY and CDR2 SMNVEV (reference sequence). The CDR3 totals 13 residues.

This clonotype turned up a few times. The J gene is TRBJ1-1, the V gene TRBV19, with TRBD1 matching 7 bases. The germline V gene encodes CDR1 LNHDA and CDR2 SQIVND (reference sequence). V was clipped by 10 bases and J by 4 bases; unmatched bases: 9. The CDR3 spans 13 residues. Here the CDR3 DNA reads TGTGCCATTCTCGACAGGGCTGGCACTGAAGCTTTCTTT. This encodes CAILDRAGTEAFF.

The sample holds many counts of this clonotype. The chain recombines TRBV7-9 with TRBJ2-7; TRBD2 agrees at 12 bases. The CDR3 length is 17 residues. V shed 4 bases, J shed 6 bases, and the junction held 13 bases outside the gene matches. The germline V gene has CDR1 SEHNR and CDR2 FQNEAQ (reference sequence). The CDR3 DNA is TGTGCCAGCAGCTCCCAGGGGCTAGCGGGAGGGCCGGGCGAGCAGTACTTC. Its translation: CASSSQGLAGGPGEQYF.

This clonotype was detected only a few times. V usage is TRBV27 and J usage is TRBJ2-3; maybe TRBD2 (7 bases). The CDR3 consists of 15 residues. The V end was cut by 5 bases, the J end by 3 bases, with 15 bases between. Germline CDR1 is MNHEY and CDR2 is SMNVEV (reference sequence). CDR3 region: CASSPIRGGTDTQYF. The CDR3 DNA is TGTGCCAGCAGTCCCATCAGGGGAGGGACAGATACGCAGTATTTT.

This clonotype occurred many times. J is TRBJ2-1 and V is TRBV27, with D tentatively TRBD2 (7 bases). The CDR3 sequence is 14 residues long. Per germline, CDR1 MNHEY and CDR2 SMNVEV (reference sequence). Trimming took off 2 bases at V and 6 bases at J, with 11 bases between the two ends. DNA of the CDR3: TGTGCCAGCAGTTTACCGGGGGGCTTCAATGAGCAGTTCTTC. It specifies CASSLPGGFNEQFF.

This clonotype was observed at least ten times. The chain has TRBV7-3 and TRBJ2-5, with 14 bases aligning to TRBD2. This CDR3 spans 15 amino acids. Germline assignment: CDR1 SGHTA and CDR2 FQGTGA. V lost 5 bases and J lost 5; bases outside the gene matches: 4. As DNA, the CDR3 is TGTGCCAGCAGCCCGACTAGCGGGGGGGGGGAGACCCAGTACTTC. It is translated as CASSPTSGGGETQYF.

This clonotype occurred many times. The chain uses TRBV4-1 and TRBJ2-7; a possible D gene is TRBD2 (5 bases). In germline, CDR1 is MGHRA, CDR2 YSYEKL. V lost 0 bases, J lost 4 bases, and 16 bases lay in between. CDR3 length: 16 residues. CDR3 amino acids: CASSQEVGPRGYEQYF. CDR3 DNA: TGCGCCAGCAGCCAAGAAGTAGGGCCCCGGGGTTACGAGCAGTACTTC.

The chain links TRBV27 to TRBJ2-1; the D is unclear. Trimming removed 2 bases from V and 7 bases from J, with 6 bases in between. Germline V gives CDR1 MNHEY, CDR2 SMNVEV (reference sequence). This CDR3 is built from 12 residues. For the CDR3, the DNA is TGTGCCAGCAGTTTAAACCCAAATGAGCAGTTCTTC. Translated, it gives CASSLNPNEQFF.

This clonotype came up many times. The chain employs TRBV6-1 and TRBJ1-1; D ambiguous. The V gene's germline CDR1 is MNHNS and CDR2 SASEGT. This CDR3 is 15 amino acids long. The ends were cut back, 2 bases at V and 2 bases at J, with 12 bases in the middle. For the CDR3, the DNA is TGTGCCAGCAGTGAACTCCGACGGCCCAACACTGAAGCTTTCTTT. This codes for CASSELRRPNTEAFF.

This clonotype was recorded at least ten times. V and J are TRBV7-8 and TRBJ2-1, with a possible D match to TRBD1 (6 bases). V was cut by 5 bases and J by 0 bases, with 11 bases left in between. Germline V gives CDR1 SGHVS, CDR2 FQNEAQ. CDR3 length equals 15 residues. The CDR3 loop reads CASSQQGSSYNEQFF. The CDR3 nucleotides read TGTGCCAGCAGCCAGCAGGGGAGCTCCTACAATGAGCAGTTCTTC. Filled out from reference TRBV7-8 and TRBJ2-1, the complete variable domain reads GAGVSQSPRYKVAKRGQDVALRCDPISGHVSLFWYQQALGQGPEFLTYFQNEAQLDKSGLPSDRFFAERPEGSVSTLKIQRTQQEDSAVYLCASSQQGSSYNEQFFGPGTRLTVL.

The CDR3 sequence is CASSLGLAGARETQYF. In DNA, the CDR3 is TGTGCCAGCAGCTTGGGACTAGCGGGGGCCCGGGAGACCCAGTACTTC. The chain couples TRBV5-4 to TRBJ2-5; 12 nucleotides line up with TRBD2. The germline CDR1 and CDR2 sequences are SGHNT and YYREEE (reference sequence). The CDR3 runs 16 residues. V trimming: 0 bases; J trimming: 5 bases; junction bases outside the gene matches: 5.

This clonotype has at least ten counts. The rearrangement joins TRBV7-8 to TRBJ1-1, with D perhaps matching TRBD1 (6 bases). Per the germline V gene, CDR1 is SGHVS and CDR2 is FQNEAQ. Trimming left V 2 bases short and J 2 bases short, with 12 bases between. This CDR3 is 15 amino acids long. The CDR3 sequence is CASSLTTGHNTEAFF. In DNA form, the CDR3 reads TGTGCCAGCAGCTTAACCACGGGACATAACACTGAAGCTTTCTTT.

The rearrangement joins TRBV2 to TRBJ1-5; D gene unclear. Trimming shortened V by 2 bases and J by 2 bases, and 13 bases separated the two germline ends. There are 16 residues in the CDR3. CDR1 and CDR2 from the germline V gene are SNHLY and FYNNEI. The CDR3 reads CASSEKRAGGNQPQHF. CDR3 bases: TGTGCCAGCAGTGAAAAGAGGGCCGGAGGCAATCAGCCCCAGCATTTT.

A word on this clonotype: In this CDR3 the conserved last residue, phenylalanine or tryptophan, is missing, so a read error is likely. The V gene is TRBV7-3, the J gene TRBJ2-7; possible D gene TRBD2, 5 bases. The V end was cut by 5 bases, the J end by 3 bases, with 11 bases between. Germline V gene lookup returns CDR1 SGHTA and CDR2 FQGTGA. The CDR3 sequence is 13 residues long. The CDR3: CASSPPGSYEQYL. The CDR3 DNA follows: TGTGCCAGCAGCCCCCCGGGAAGCTACGAGCAGTACTTA.

A few counts support this clonotype. This chain connects TRBV7-9 to TRBJ1-5; no firm D call. Looked up from germline, CDR1 is SEHNR and CDR2 is FQNEAQ (reference sequence). The V and J ends lost 7 bases and 6 bases respectively, with 10 bases between them. The CDR3 is 12 residues long. CDR3 sequence: CASTSPGQPQHF. CDR3 in DNA: TGTGCCAGCACCTCTCCTGGTCAGCCCCAGCATTTT.

At least ten counts were recorded for this clonotype. V is TRBV28 and J is TRBJ2-1, with 14 bases that match TRBD2. The V gene's germline CDR1 is MDHEN and CDR2 SYDVKM. This CDR3 region has 18 residues. Trimming removed 6 bases from V and 3 bases from J; junction bases left unmatched: 10. This CDR3 is CASSPTSGRDYYYNEQFF. The CDR3 DNA reads as TGTGCCAGCAGCCCGACTAGCGGGAGGGATTATTACTACAATGAGCAGTTCTTC.

The V gene is TRBV24-1, the J gene TRBJ2-5; D perhaps matches TRBD1 (6 bases). There are 14 residues in the CDR3. Germline CDR1 KGHDR, CDR2 SFDVKD. The V and J ends lost 4 bases and 3 bases respectively, with 11 bases between them. This CDR3 reads CATSEGTLEETQYF. The CDR3 coding sequence is TGTGCCACCAGTGAAGGGACATTAGAAGAGACCCAGTACTTC.

This clonotype appeared a few times. Germline is not matched at one junction end, which may reflect a read error. The chain combines TRBV9 with TRBJ2-7, with D perhaps TRBD1 (6 bases). Germline V gives CDR1 SGDLS, CDR2 YYNGEE. There are 16 residues in the CDR3. The DNA for the CDR3 is TGTGCCAGCAGCGTAGGTTCCACTGCCGGGACACCCTTTCTGGACTTC. This encodes CASSVGSTAGTPFLDF.

The chain employs TRBV11-2 and TRBJ2-2; D unresolved. The CDR3 consists of 15 residues. The germline V gene encodes CDR1 SGHAT and CDR2 FQNNGV. Trimming cost V 0 bases and J 1 base, with 6 bases left between them. The CDR3, as DNA: TGTGCCAGCAGCTTAGAGGTCTTGAACACCGGGGAGCTGTTTTTT. Residues: CASSLEVLNTGELFF. Drawing the rest from reference TRBV11-2 and TRBJ2-2, the complete variable domain is EAGVAQSPRYKIIEKRQSVAFWCNPISGHATLYWYQQILGQGPKLLIQFQNNGVVDDSQLPKDRFSAERLKGVDSTLKIQPAKLEDSAVYLCASSLEVLNTGELFFGEGSRLTVL.

This clonotype was counted many times. The V gene is TRBV7-9, the J gene TRBJ2-5; tentatively, D is TRBD1 (6 bases). Germline V lookup: CDR1 SEHNR, CDR2 FQNEAQ (reference sequence). Trimming removed 0 bases from V and 5 bases from J, with 10 bases in between. The CDR3 spans 14 residues. The CDR3 region is CASSLAQGMETQYF. In nucleotides, the CDR3 is TGTGCCAGCAGCTTAGCGCAGGGGATGGAGACCCAGTACTTC.

This clonotype was seen a few times. The chain recombines TRBV7-9 with TRBJ2-2, with D perhaps assigned TRBD1 or TRBD2 (5 bases each). Germline CDR1 and CDR2: SEHNR and FQNEAQ (reference sequence). The CDR3 has 14 residues. With 5 bases removed from V and 3 bases from J, the gap between germline ends came to 10 bases. In DNA, the CDR3 is TGTGCCAGCAGCCCCGGGACGGACACCGGGGAGCTGTTTTTT. Translation: CASSPGTDTGELFF.

This clonotype was found a few times. The CDR3 region has the DNA TGCGCCAGCAGCCTCCCCGGGAGGTCCGGGGAGCTGTTTTTT. This gives the protein CASSLPGRSGELFF. The V and J genes are TRBV5-1 and TRBJ2-2, with 7 bases that match TRBD2. Germline V gene sequence: CDR1 SGHRS, CDR2 YFSETQ. Germline trimming cut 4 bases from V and 6 bases from J; bases unmatched to any gene: 6. CDR3 length: 14 amino acids. Complete variable domain (other parts from reference TRBV5-1 and TRBJ2-2): KAGVTQTPRYLIKTRGQQVTLSCSPISGHRSVSWYQQTPGQGLQFLFEYFSETQRNKGNFPGRFSGRQFSNSRSEMNVSTLELGDSALYLCASSLPGRSGELFFGEGSRLTVL.

This clonotype appeared a few times. V is TRBV9 and J is TRBJ2-5, with 7 bases fitting TRBD2. Trimming at V came to 0 bases and at J to 12 bases, leaving 11 bases not matched to a gene. The CDR3 consists of 14 residues. The germline V gene has CDR1 SGDLS and CDR2 YYNGEE. The chain's CDR3 is CASSVESGDPLKYF. The CDR3 coding sequence is TGTGCCAGCAGCGTAGAGAGCGGGGACCCCCTCAAGTACTTC. The full variable domain, its missing parts supplied by reference TRBV9 and TRBJ2-5, is DSGVTQTPKHLITATGQRVTLRCSPRSGDLSVYWYQQSLDQGLQFLIQYYNGEERAKGNILERFSAQQFPDLHSELNLSSLELGDSALYFCASSVESGDPLKYFGPGTRLLVL.

Remarks on this clonotype: A read error may account for a junction end that differs from germline. The V gene is TRBV5-3, the J gene TRBJ2-7; TRBD1 agrees at 7 bases. TRBV5-3 qualifies as an ORF whose function is uncertain. This CDR3 is 15 amino acids long. In DNA form, the CDR3 reads TGTGCCAGCAGCTTGGAAGACAGGGTCCTCTACGAGCAGTACTTC. Amino acids: CASSLEDRVLYEQYF.

This rearrangement joins TRBV4-1 to TRBJ1-1; the D gene is possibly TRBD1 (6 bases). V lost 4 bases, J lost 1 base, and 22 bases lay in between. CDR1 and CDR2 (germline): MGHRA, YSYEKL. This CDR3 has 18 amino acids. CDR3 DNA: TGCGCCAGCAGCCGCACAAGGGTGTCAGACAGGAGGAACACTGAAGCTTTCTTT. Its protein product is CASSRTRVSDRRNTEAFF.

This clonotype was observed many times. The gene calls are TRBV5-6 and TRBJ2-7; TRBD2 matches at 13 bases. CDR1 and CDR2 from the germline V gene are SGHDT and YYEEEE. The CDR3 spans 19 residues. V trimming: 4 bases; J trimming: 7 bases; junction bases outside the gene matches: 20. CDR3 residues: CASSQSGLAGALLGREQYF. The CDR3 DNA reads TGTGCCAGCAGCCAGTCTGGACTAGCGGGGGCCCTTTTAGGTCGAGAGCAGTACTTC.

This clonotype was counted many times. V and J are TRBV11-2 and TRBJ2-3, with TRBD1 matching over 10 bases. From germline, CDR1 is SGHAT and CDR2 FQNNGV. This CDR3 spans 17 amino acids. V shed 5 bases, J shed 0 bases, and the junction held 8 bases outside the gene matches. CDR3 DNA sequence: TGTGCCAGCAGCCGAGACGGGACAGGGGAGAGCACAGATACGCAGTATTTT. Encoded protein: CASSRDGTGESTDTQYF. Drawing the rest from reference TRBV11-2 and TRBJ2-3, the complete variable domain is EAGVAQSPRYKIIEKRQSVAFWCNPISGHATLYWYQQILGQGPKLLIQFQNNGVVDDSQLPKDRFSAERLKGVDSTLKIQPAKLEDSAVYLCASSRDGTGESTDTQYFGPGTRLTVL.

This clonotype was recorded many times. The rearrangement joins TRBV11-3 to TRBJ2-1, with a tentative D call TRBD2 (5 bases). The CDR3 sequence is 16 residues long. V lost 5 bases and J lost 2, with 16 bases in between. Germline assignment: CDR1 SGHNT and CDR2 YENEEA. CDR3 nucleotides: TGTGCCAGCAGCCCGTCAGTTGGACTTACCTACAATGAGCAGTTCTTC. Its translation: CASSPSVGLTYNEQFF. The full variable domain, its missing parts supplied by reference TRBV11-3 and TRBJ2-1, is EAGVVQSPRYKIIEKKQPVAFWCNPISGHNTLYWYLQNLGQGPELLIRYENEEAVDDSQLPKDRFSAERLKGVDSTLKIQPAELGDSAVYLCASSPSVGLTYNEQFFGPGTRLTVL.